This passage covers 10 T cell receptor beta chains from one sample sequenced in a study of blood T cell repertoires in COVID-19. Repertoires were generated with immunoSEQ multiplex PCR, while TCRdb's copy carries only in-frame clones and drops some. The profile shows around 100,000 clones, approximately 90% of them singletons. Sequencing was done on a sample of peripheral blood. These receptors came from a man aged 45 to 65 with active COVID-19.

This chain joins TRBV27 and TRBJ2-6; TRBD1 matches 8 bases. Germline values: CDR1 MNHEY, CDR2 SMNVEV (reference sequence). The junction had 7 bases not matched to a gene; V was cut back by 6 bases and J by 0 bases. The CDR3 has 17 amino acids. CDR3 residues: CASRLGTGHSGANVLTF. The CDR3 DNA reads TGTGCCAGCAGATTGGGGACAGGACACTCTGGGGCCAACGTCCTGACTTTC.

This sequence joins TRBV6-5 and TRBJ1-2; TRBD1 might be the D (5 bases). Trimming removed 8 bases from V and 0 bases from J, with 13 bases in between. In germline, CDR1 is MNHEY, CDR2 SVGAGI. CDR3 length: 14 amino acids. CDR3 protein: CASGFRASNYGYTF. CDR3 DNA sequence: TGTGCCAGCGGCTTCAGGGCCTCTAACTATGGCTACACCTTC.

V gene TRBV6-5 combines with J gene TRBJ1-4; D is ambiguous. V lost 0 bases to trimming and J lost 7 bases, with 6 bases between them. The V gene's germline CDR1 is MNHEY and CDR2 SVGAGI. The CDR3 runs to 13 residues. This CDR3 is CASSYSHSEKLFF. The CDR3 DNA follows: TGTGCCAGCAGTTACTCTCACAGTGAAAAACTGTTTTTT.

This sequence joins TRBV4-2 and TRBJ2-2; tentative D call: TRBD2 (6 bases). There are 19 residues in the CDR3. Trimming left V 4 bases short and J 0 bases short, with 21 bases between. CDR1 and CDR2 (germline): LGHNA, YNFKEQ. The CDR3 sequence is CASSLRTRSGRTNTGELFF. In nucleotides, the CDR3 is TGTGCCAGCAGCCTCCGGACCCGGAGCGGGCGAACGAACACCGGGGAGCTGTTTTTT.

The V and J genes are TRBV11-3 and TRBJ2-1, with a possible D match to TRBD2 (6 bases). CDR1 SGHNT and CDR2 YENEEA come from the germline V gene. The V end was cut by 1 base, the J end by 5 bases, with 15 bases between. CDR3 length: 16 residues. CDR3: CASSLGREYLNNEQFF. As DNA, the CDR3 is TGTGCCAGCAGCTTAGGGCGGGAATACCTCAACAATGAGCAGTTCTTC.

This clone was seen once. The chain carries TRBV12-3 or TRBV12-4 and TRBJ2-7; the D gene is possibly TRBD2 (5 bases). The CDR3 length is 12 residues. The V end was cut by 5 bases, the J end by 8 bases, with 13 bases between. In DNA, the CDR3 is TGTGCCAGCAGTAGTCAGGCCGGGAAGCAGTACTTC. Protein product: CASSSQAGKQYF.

The J gene is TRBJ2-7, the V gene TRBV2, with a tentative D call TRBD2 (5 bases). V lost 6 bases and J lost 4, with 13 bases in between. Germline loops: CDR1 SNHLY, CDR2 FYNNEI. The CDR3 is made up of 13 amino acids. The CDR3 sequence is CASSGDLAYEQYF. The CDR3 nucleotides are TGTGCCAGCAGCGGAGATTTAGCGTACGAGCAGTACTTC.

The chain recombines TRBV6-5 with TRBJ2-3, with D perhaps matching TRBD2 (6 bases). The V end was cut by 0 bases, the J end by 2 bases, with 12 bases between. Per the germline V gene, CDR1 is MNHEY and CDR2 is SVGAGI. CDR3 size: 16 residues. CDR3 amino acids: CASSYSGAGATDTQYF. In nucleotides, the CDR3 is TGTGCCAGCAGTTACTCAGGAGCGGGCGCCACAGATACGCAGTATTTT.

The V and J genes are TRBV5-1 and TRBJ2-2; 8 bases align to TRBD2. The CDR3 loop spans 15 amino acids. Germline loops: CDR1 SGHRS, CDR2 YFSETQ. Trimming at V came to 4 bases and at J to 6 bases, leaving 8 bases not matched to a gene. In DNA form, the CDR3 reads TGCGCCAGCAGCCGGTCCAGCGGGAGCCCCGGGGAGCTGTTTTTT. Amino acid sequence: CASSRSSGSPGELFF. Complete variable domain (other parts from reference TRBV5-1 and TRBJ2-2): KAGVTQTPRYLIKTRGQQVTLSCSPISGHRSVSWYQQTPGQGLQFLFEYFSETQRNKGNFPGRFSGRQFSNSRSEMNVSTLELGDSALYLCASSRSSGSPGELFFGEGSRLTVL.

This rearrangement joins TRBV7-2 to TRBJ1-4; TRBD1 matches at 8 bases. V trimming: 1 base; J trimming: 8 bases; junction bases outside the gene matches: 12. Germline assignment: CDR1 SGHTA and CDR2 FQGNSA. This CDR3 is built from 17 residues. The CDR3 sequence is CASSLGSSGQGGEKLFF. The CDR3 region has the DNA TGTGCCAGCAGCTTAGGGTCCTCAGGACAGGGAGGGGAAAAACTGTTTTTT.